The 19 T cell receptor beta chains below come from one sample, sequenced in a study of T cells in Graves' hyperthyroidism and ophthalmopathy. RNA transcripts yielded amplified TCR beta CDR3 regions. The TCR CDR3 first-round RT-PCR relied on the HTBI primer set. TCRdb used MiXCR to reprocess the multiplex PCR reads, holding one entry per CDR3 protein. The sample carries hundreds of thousands of distinct CDR3 sequences, 20% to 25% recorded once. Source material: blood. The receptors were gathered from a man between 35 and 55 years old with Graves' hyperthyroidism that later progressed to Graves' ophthalmopathy.

This clonotype was recorded at least ten times. The chain joins TRBV2 to TRBJ1-1; possibly TRBD1 for D (6 bases). This CDR3 has 13 residues. The V end lost 3 bases, the J end lost 4 bases, and 9 bases lay between the germline ends. The germline gives CDR1 SNHLY, CDR2 FYNNEI. This CDR3 reads CASSDVGGTEAFF. The CDR3 nucleotides read TGTGCCAGCAGTGACGTAGGGGGCACTGAAGCTTTCTTT.

This clonotype was counted many times. This sequence joins TRBV6-5 and TRBJ1-1; maybe TRBD1 (6 bases). Germline CDR1 reads MNHEY; CDR2 reads SVGAGI. Deletions cut 10 bases from V and 1 base from J, with 13 bases between. The CDR3 has 13 amino acids. CDR3 residues: CATVTGQNTEAFF. For the CDR3, the DNA is TGTGCCACGGTTACGGGACAGAACACTGAAGCTTTCTTT.

Many counts were recorded for this clonotype. The DNA of the CDR3 is TGCGCCAGCAGTCCGGGGATGGACACTGAAGCTTTCTTT. It encodes CASSPGMDTEAFF. The chain combines TRBV5-1 with TRBJ1-1; D not resolved. This CDR3 has 13 residues. The V end lost 5 bases, the J end lost 3 bases, and 11 bases lay between the germline ends. Germline CDR1 is SGHRS and CDR2 is YFSETQ.

This chain links TRBV28 with TRBJ2-5; weak D call: TRBD2 (5 bases). CDR1 is MDHEN and CDR2 is SYDVKM in the germline V gene. Trimming took off 5 bases at V and 4 bases at J, with 20 bases between the two ends. The CDR3 has 16 amino acids. The CDR3 DNA follows: TGTGCCAGCAGTCCGATCCAAAGGGTAGAGGGAGAGACCCAGTACTTC. Translation: CASSPIQRVEGETQYF. Full variable domain (rest looked up from reference TRBV28 and TRBJ2-5): DVKVTQSSRYLVKRTGEKVFLECVQDMDHENMFWYRQDPGLGLRLIYFSYDVKMKEKGDIPEGYSVSREKKERFSLILESASTNQTSMYLCASSPIQRVEGETQYFGPGTRLLVL.

This clonotype was seen many times. This rearrangement joins TRBV2 to TRBJ1-1; 9 bases map to TRBD1. This CDR3 is built from 18 residues. Germline V gives CDR1 SNHLY, CDR2 FYNNEI. The junction had 12 bases not matched to a gene; V was cut back by 0 bases and J by 4 bases. The CDR3 is CASSEAVLGGQGFTEAFF. Here the CDR3 DNA reads TGTGCCAGCAGTGAAGCGGTGTTGGGGGGACAGGGATTCACTGAAGCTTTCTTT.

This chain uses TRBV19 with TRBJ1-3, with 7 bases aligning to TRBD1. CDR1 and CDR2 from the germline V gene are LNHDA and SQIVND (reference sequence). There are 14 residues in the CDR3. Trimming cost V 3 bases and J 7 bases; bases outside gene matches: 6. This chain's CDR3 is CASSIRDRRNTIYF. In nucleotides, the CDR3 is TGTGCCAGTAGTATCCGGGACAGACGGAACACCATATATTTT.

This clonotype was counted ten times or more. The gene calls are TRBV28 and TRBJ1-5; D might be TRBD1 (5 bases). Trimming removed 7 bases from V and 2 bases from J, with 9 bases in between. Per germline, CDR1 MDHEN and CDR2 SYDVKM. The CDR3 totals 13 residues. CDR3 protein: CASNPGRNQPQHF. In nucleotides, the CDR3 is TGTGCCAGCAATCCGGGACGCAATCAGCCCCAGCATTTT.

This clonotype was observed at least ten times. The rearrangement links TRBV29-1 to TRBJ2-2, with D perhaps assigned TRBD1 or TRBD2 (6 bases each). The CDR3 covers 12 residues. The V end was cut by 4 bases, the J end by 6 bases, with 9 bases between. CDR1 and CDR2 from the germline V gene are SQVTM and ANQGSEA. The CDR3 DNA reads TGCAGCGTTGGGGGGGCGGCCGGGGAGCTGTTTTTT. Translation gives CSVGGAAGELFF.

This chain links TRBV4-1 with TRBJ2-2; 11 positions agree with TRBD2. This CDR3 comprises 19 residues. Germline-derived CDR1 and CDR2 are MGHRA and YSYEKL. Unmatched junction bases numbered 12, after V lost 5 bases and J lost 1 base. CDR3 sequence reads: CASSSTSGSTLGNTGELFF. In DNA form, the CDR3 reads TGCGCCAGCAGCTCTACTAGCGGGAGTACTCTTGGGAACACCGGGGAGCTGTTTTTT.

With regard to this clonotype: This clone may be a read error of a much larger clone one base away. This rearrangement joins TRBV19 to TRBJ1-2; weak D call: TRBD1 (5 bases). The V end lost 6 bases, the J end lost 7 bases, and 18 bases lay between the germline ends. Germline V CDR1 and CDR2: LNHDA, SQIVND (reference sequence). The CDR3 is 14 amino acids. The CDR3 DNA reads as TGTGCCAGTAGCCGCGAAAGGGGTTCCGTTGGCTACACCTTC. This codes for CASSRERGSVGYTF.

Ten or more counts support this clonotype. V gene TRBV29-1 combines with J gene TRBJ2-7, with TRBD1 matching over 7 bases. V dropped 4 bases and J dropped 2; count of bases not matched to a gene: 2. This CDR3 comprises 12 residues. CDR1 is SQVTM, CDR2 ANQGSEA, per germline. The CDR3 DNA follows: TGCAGCGTTGTTCAGGGGGCCTACGAGCAGTACTTC. It translates to CSVVQGAYEQYF.

This clonotype was counted at least ten times. The chain combines TRBV6-8 with TRBJ1-1, with D unresolved. This CDR3 has 16 residues. The V gene's germline CDR1 is MNHGY and CDR2 SAAAGT. Trimming left V 3 bases short and J 3 bases short, with 17 bases between. The CDR3 nucleotides read TGTGCCAGCAGTTATGTGTGGAACGGTCCCTACACTGAAGCTTTCTTT. Protein: CASSYVWNGPYTEAFF.

The gene calls are TRBV15 and TRBJ1-2; 8 bases fit TRBD1. Per the germline V gene, CDR1 is LNHNV and CDR2 is YYDKDF (reference sequence). V lost 2 bases, J lost 4 bases, and 6 bases stayed unmatched. The CDR3 covers 15 residues. The DNA of the CDR3 is TGTGCCACCAGCAGACGACAGGGGCCTGGCTATGGCTACACCTTC. It specifies CATSRRQGPGYGYTF.

This clonotype was seen ten or more times. The chain recombines TRBV12-5 with TRBJ1-2; 8 bases are shared with TRBD1. Per the germline V gene, CDR1 is LGHNT and CDR2 is FRNRAP. J lost 4 bases, V lost 9 bases, and 7 bases had no gene match. The CDR3 extends over 13 amino acids. CDR3 nucleotide sequence: TGTGCTAGAGAGACAGGGGTCGGCTATGGCTACACCTTC. It translates to CARETGVGYGYTF.

This clonotype was observed many times. The chain combines TRBV11-1 with TRBJ1-3; no reliable D call. Per germline, CDR1 SGHAT and CDR2 FQDESV (reference sequence). CDR3 length: 16 residues. Trimming cost V 4 bases and J 0 bases, with 13 bases left between them. CDR3 DNA: TGTGCCAGCAGCTCTACCCAGACCATCTCTGGAAACACCATATATTTT. Amino acid sequence: CASSSTQTISGNTIYF.

J is TRBJ2-2 and V is TRBV6-2 or TRBV6-3; D call uncertain. Germline V CDR1 and CDR2: MNHEY, SVGEGT. The V and J ends lost 3 bases and 3 bases respectively, with 8 bases between them. CDR3 length: 14 amino acids. In DNA form, the CDR3 reads TGTGCCAGCAGTTATGGGCGTGACACCGGGGAGCTGTTTTTT. This encodes CASSYGRDTGELFF.

This clonotype was detected a few times. The chain employs TRBV6-2 or TRBV6-3 and TRBJ1-5; D is perhaps TRBD1 (5 bases). The germline V and J ends were trimmed by 5 bases and 4 bases, with 12 bases remaining between them. CDR3 length equals 14 residues. Germline V gene lookup returns CDR1 MNHEY and CDR2 SVGEGT. The CDR3 spells CASSHGTENQPQHF. In DNA, the CDR3 is TGTGCCAGCAGTCACGGGACGGAGAATCAGCCCCAGCATTTT.

This rearrangement joins TRBV11-2 to TRBJ2-7, with D tentatively TRBD1 (6 bases). The germline V and J ends were trimmed by 3 bases and 4 bases, with 19 bases remaining between them. Germline assignment: CDR1 SGHAT and CDR2 FQNNGV. The length of the CDR3 is 16 residues. The CDR3 DNA follows: TGTGCCAGCAGCTTCGGAACAGGGCCACTCGGGTACGAGCAGTACTTC. Translated: CASSFGTGPLGYEQYF.

The chain has TRBV6-2 or TRBV6-3 and TRBJ2-2, with TRBD2 matching 13 bases. This CDR3 has 19 residues. V shed 7 bases and J 2 bases; nucleotides not matched to a gene: 13. CDR1 and CDR2 from the germline V gene are MNHEY and SVGEGT. As DNA, the CDR3 is TGTGCCAGCACCCTCCGAGGGACTAGCGGGGCCACTAACACCGGGGAGCTGTTTTTT. It specifies CASTLRGTSGATNTGELFF.